This section outlines one T cell receptor (beta chain) sequence together with its context. 13 Jbeta primers and 60 Vbeta primers were used for the PCR. Data came from immunoSEQ multiplex PCR; TCRdb stores just in-frame clones and leaves some out. The table has some 170,000 clones, roughly 79% seen once. There are 12 residues in the CDR3. From germline, CDR1 is SGHAT and CDR2 FQNNGV. Trimming left V 3 bases short and J 7 bases short, with 9 bases between. This entry belongs to a study of cytomegalovirus exposure and HLA in healthy donors. This clonotype was sampled from a woman aged 18-29 years in good health and CMV-seropositive. The rearrangement links TRBV11-2 to TRBJ1-2, with D possibly being TRBD1 (5 bases). The material sequenced was PBMCs. The CDR3 coding sequence is TGTGCCAGCAGCTTGGACACGTTTGGCTACACCTTC. It yields the protein CASSLDTFGYTF. The whole variable domain, filled in from reference TRBV11-2 and TRBJ1-2, reads EAGVAQSPRYKIIEKRQSVAFWCNPISGHATLYWYQQILGQGPKLLIQFQNNGVVDDSQLPKDRFSAERLKGVDSTLKIQPAKLEDSAVYLCASSLDTFGYTFGSGTRLTVV.